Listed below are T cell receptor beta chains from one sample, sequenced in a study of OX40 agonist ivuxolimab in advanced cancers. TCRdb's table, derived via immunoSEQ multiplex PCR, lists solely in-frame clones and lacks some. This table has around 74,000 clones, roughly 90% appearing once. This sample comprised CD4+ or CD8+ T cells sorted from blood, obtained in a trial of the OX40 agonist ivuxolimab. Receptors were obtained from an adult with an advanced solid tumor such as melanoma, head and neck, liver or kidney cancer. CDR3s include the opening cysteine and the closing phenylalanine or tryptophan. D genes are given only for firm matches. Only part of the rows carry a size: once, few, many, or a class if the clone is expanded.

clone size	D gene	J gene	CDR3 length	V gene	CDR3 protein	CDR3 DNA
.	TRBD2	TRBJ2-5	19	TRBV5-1	CASSPSGLAGARDKETQYF	TGCGCCAGCAGCCCCTCGGGCCTAGCGGGGGCCCGAGATAAAGAGACCCAGTACTTC
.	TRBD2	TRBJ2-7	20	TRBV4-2	CASSPYTVPSRTSGGYEQYF	TGTGCCAGCAGCCCCTATACTGTCCCCTCTAGGACTAGCGGGGGCTACGAGCAGTACTTC
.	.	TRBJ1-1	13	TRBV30	CAWSVGDHTEAFF	TGTGCCTGGAGTGTAGGGGATCACACTGAAGCTTTCTTT
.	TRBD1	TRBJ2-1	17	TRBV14	CASSVGTGIDPYNEQFF	TGTGCCAGCAGCGTGGGGACAGGGATTGATCCTTACAATGAGCAGTTCTTC
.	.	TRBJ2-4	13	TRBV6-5	CASSLQGGEIQYF	TGTGCCAGCAGTCTTCAGGGGGGGGAGATTCAGTACTTC
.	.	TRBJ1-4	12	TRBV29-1	CSARAGDEKLFF	TGCAGCGCCCGCGCGGGGGATGAAAAACTGTTTTTT
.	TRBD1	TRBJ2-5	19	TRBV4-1	CASSPVKGAVTLREETQYF	TGCGCCAGCAGCCCAGTAAAGGGGGCGGTTACGCTCCGAGAAGAGACCCAGTACTTC
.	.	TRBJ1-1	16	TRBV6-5	CASSYLPPGQHTEAFF	TGTGCCAGCAGTTACCTCCCTCCGGGACAACACACTGAAGCTTTCTTT
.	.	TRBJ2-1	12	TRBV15	CATSRLESEQFF	TGTGCCACCAGCAGGCTAGAAAGTGAGCAGTTCTTC
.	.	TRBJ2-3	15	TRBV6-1	CASSGLPASTDTQYF	TGTGCCAGCAGTGGACTCCCCGCAAGCACAGATACGCAGTATTTT
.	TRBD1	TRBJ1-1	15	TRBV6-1	CASSEQGAMGTEAFF	TGTGCCAGCAGTGAACAGGGGGCGATGGGCACTGAAGCTTTCTTT
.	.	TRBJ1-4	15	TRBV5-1	CASSWDGATNEKLFF	TGCGCCAGCAGCTGGGACGGTGCAACTAATGAAAAACTGTTTTTT
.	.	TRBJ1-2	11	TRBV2	CASSDLYGYTF	TGTGCCAGCAGTGACCTCTATGGCTACACCTTC
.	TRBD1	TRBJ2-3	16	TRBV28	CASPSPGQGITDTQYF	TGTGCCAGCCCCAGCCCGGGACAGGGTATAACAGATACGCAGTATTTT
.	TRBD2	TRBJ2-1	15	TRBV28	CASDSRVAGANEQFF	TGTGCCAGCGACTCCAGGGTAGCGGGAGCCAATGAGCAGTTCTTC
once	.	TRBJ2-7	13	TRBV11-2	CASRSSANYEQYF	TGTGCCAGCAGATCGTCCGCAAACTACGAGCAGTACTTC
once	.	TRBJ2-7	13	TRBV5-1	CASSLSDAYEQYF	TGCGCCAGCAGCCTTAGCGACGCCTACGAGCAGTACTTC
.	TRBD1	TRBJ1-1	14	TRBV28	CASSFPRGGTEAFF	TGTGCCAGCAGTTTCCCCAGGGGGGGGACTGAAGCTTTCTTT
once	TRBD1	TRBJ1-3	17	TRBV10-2	CASRPRTGTSSGNTIYF	TGCGCCAGCAGACCCCGGACAGGGACAAGCTCTGGAAACACCATATATTTT
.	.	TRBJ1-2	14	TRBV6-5	CASSARTPLRGYTF	TGTGCCAGCAGCGCCCGAACGCCCCTTCGGGGCTACACCTTC
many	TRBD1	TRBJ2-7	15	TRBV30	CAWSDPGTGYYEQYF	TGTGCCTGGAGTGATCCCGGGACAGGGTACTACGAGCAGTACTTC
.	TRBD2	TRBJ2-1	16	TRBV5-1	CASSLRASGGFNEQFF	TGCGCCAGCAGCCTTAGGGCTAGCGGGGGGTTCAATGAGCAGTTCTTC
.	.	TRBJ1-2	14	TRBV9	CASSPGVWGGGYTF	TGTGCCAGCAGCCCAGGGGTATGGGGTGGTGGCTACACCTTC
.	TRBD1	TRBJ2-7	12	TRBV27	CASSSWTGRQYF	TGTGCCAGCAGTTCATGGACAGGGCGACAGTACTTC
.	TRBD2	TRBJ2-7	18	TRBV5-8	CASSVGTSGRWASYEQYF	TGTGCCAGCAGCGTCGGGACTAGCGGGAGGTGGGCCTCCTACGAGCAGTACTTC
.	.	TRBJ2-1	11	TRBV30	CAWGGSRGQFF	TGTGCCTGGGGGGGCTCCCGGGGGCAGTTCTTC
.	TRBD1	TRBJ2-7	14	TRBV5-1	CASSWTGDRVEQYF	TGCGCCAGCAGCTGGACAGGGGATAGAGTCGAGCAGTACTTC